Listed here is a single TCR beta chain. Looked up from germline, CDR1 is MDHEN and CDR2 is SYDVKM. V shed 6 bases and J shed 3 bases, with 9 bases lying between them. This CDR3 is 12 amino acids long. The data originate from a study of blood T cells in healthy people across ages. Using a J-beta primer mix together with a sample-barcoded 5' primer, a second PCR was run for roughly 6 to 12 cycles. TCRdb reprocessed the 5' RACE reads with MiXCR, giving one entry per CDR3 protein. Of about 760,000 distinct CDR3 sequences in the sample, just under 25% are singletons; the top ten hold 9% to 9.5%. Separately, the same data were catalogued under a study of T cells of mothers and their children. That work adds: In each mother, TCR beta CDR3 reads exceeded 8 million; in each child, they numbered approximately 3 million.

J is TRBJ2-7 and V is TRBV28; no definite D call. The sequencing sample was made of blood. The receptor comes from a boy aged 5-17 years in good health. DNA for the CDR3: TGTGCCAGCAGCAGGAACGGCTACGAGCAGTACTTC. Its translation is CASSRNGYEQYF.